One sample yielded the 25 T cell receptor beta chains listed below, sequenced in a study of T cells in localized non-small cell lung cancer. TCRdb keeps only in-frame clones here, not all; method: immunoSEQ multiplex PCR. The profile shows tens of thousands of clones, roughly 88% of them singletons. This specimen consisted of PBMCs, obtained before any cancer treatment. The origin of the receptors is a man aged 40 to 70 with stage II lung adenocarcinoma.

The chain couples TRBV18 to TRBJ1-5, with a tentative D call TRBD1 (6 bases). Germline V gene lookup returns CDR1 KGHSH and CDR2 LQKENI. This CDR3 is built from 16 residues. V was cut by 0 bases and J by 7 bases, with 16 bases left in between. CDR3 nucleotide sequence: TGTGCCAGCTCACCACCGGCTCGGACAGAACGACAGCCCCAGCATTTT. It specifies CASSPPARTERQPQHF.

This chain joins TRBV27 and TRBJ2-1, with 7 bases identical to TRBD2. Germline trimming cut 3 bases from V and 7 bases from J; bases unmatched to any gene: 9. Per the germline V gene, CDR1 is MNHEY and CDR2 is SMNVEV (reference sequence). This CDR3 is 15 amino acids long. CDR3 loop: CASSFLGTKSNEQFF. For the CDR3, the DNA is TGTGCCAGCAGTTTCCTAGGGACTAAGAGTAATGAGCAGTTCTTC.

The rearrangement joins TRBV9 to TRBJ1-2, with D perhaps TRBD1 (5 bases). Trimming took 3 bases from V and 2 from J, leaving 14 bases between them. The CDR3 extends over 15 amino acids. CDR1 and CDR2 from the germline V gene are SGDLS and YYNGEE. The CDR3 reads CASSDYARGNYGYTF. The DNA of the CDR3 is TGTGCCAGCAGCGACTACGCGAGGGGAAACTATGGCTACACCTTC.

The V and J genes are TRBV5-1 and TRBJ2-2; TRBD2 matches at 11 bases. In germline, CDR1 is SGHRS, CDR2 YFSETQ. The CDR3 has 19 amino acids. V was clipped by 4 bases and J by 5 bases; unmatched bases: 16. The CDR3 loop reads CASSPTGLMLAGGTGELFF. CDR3 nucleotide sequence: TGCGCCAGCAGCCCTACCGGGTTAATGCTAGCGGGAGGAACCGGGGAGCTGTTTTTT. The variable domain in full, completed from reference TRBV5-1 and TRBJ2-2, reads KAGVTQTPRYLIKTRGQQVTLSCSPISGHRSVSWYQQTPGQGLQFLFEYFSETQRNKGNFPGRFSGRQFSNSRSEMNVSTLELGDSALYLCASSPTGLMLAGGTGELFFGEGSRLTVL.

This sequence joins TRBV4-2 and TRBJ2-3; TRBD2 agrees at 11 bases. The length of the CDR3 is 17 residues. Germline V gene lookup returns CDR1 LGHNA and CDR2 YNFKEQ. V trimming: 9 bases; J trimming: 4 bases; junction bases outside the gene matches: 15. As DNA, the CDR3 is TGTGCCAGTACCGCCCTAAAAGGACTAGCGGGTTCAGATACGCAGTATTTT. This codes for CASTALKGLAGSDTQYF.

The V and J genes are TRBV7-6 and TRBJ1-1, with D hard to call. The CDR3 runs to 13 residues. Per germline, CDR1 SGHVS and CDR2 FNYEAQ. Trimming took off 1 base at V and 4 bases at J, with 7 bases between the two ends. As DNA, the CDR3 is TGTGCCAGCAGCTTAGACCTTGGCACTGAAGCTTTCTTT. Protein product: CASSLDLGTEAFF.

J is TRBJ2-5 and V is TRBV6-6; a possible D gene is TRBD2 (5 bases). The V gene's germline CDR1 is MNHNY and CDR2 SVGAGI (reference sequence). Trimming pared 3 bases from V and 5 bases from J, leaving 7 bases between. The CDR3 has 12 amino acids. CDR3 bases: TGTGCCAGCAGTTATGGGAGTGAGACCCAGTACTTC. Translation: CASSYGSETQYF.

V gene TRBV4-1 combines with J gene TRBJ2-7; D is uncertain. The germline V and J ends were trimmed by 0 bases and 3 bases, with 6 bases remaining between them. The CDR3 is 13 amino acids. Germline V CDR1 and CDR2: MGHRA, YSYEKL. The CDR3 sequence: CASSQDRNYEQYF. The CDR3 nucleotides are TGCGCCAGCAGCCAAGATAGGAACTACGAGCAGTACTTC.

This chain links TRBV27 with TRBJ1-4; D not certain. Trimming shortened V by 5 bases and J by 3 bases, and 13 bases separated the two germline ends. From germline, CDR1 is MNHEY and CDR2 SMNVEV (reference sequence). This CDR3 contains 15 residues. This CDR3 reads CASSMGVQANEKLFF. The CDR3 DNA follows: TGTGCCAGCAGTATGGGCGTGCAGGCTAATGAAAAACTGTTTTTT.

The J gene is TRBJ1-1, the V gene TRBV6-6; D is undetermined. V was shortened by 8 bases and J by 2 bases, with 12 bases between the two germline ends. This CDR3 comprises 13 residues. Germline V gene lookup returns CDR1 MNHNY and CDR2 SVGAGI (reference sequence). As DNA, the CDR3 is TGTGCCAGCGGGATCACCCCAAACACTGAAGCTTTCTTT. Its protein product is CASGITPNTEAFF.

This clone was observed a few times. The chain is built from TRBV28 and TRBJ2-2, with 7 positions matching TRBD2. Germline V gene lookup returns CDR1 MDHEN and CDR2 SYDVKM. The CDR3 is 13 residues long. The trim removed 11 bases at V and 6 bases at J, leaving 9 bases unmatched. As DNA, the CDR3 is TGTGCCTCCCGGGGGGAAGGTCCCGGGGAGCTGTTTTTT. As protein: CASRGEGPGELFF.

V usage is TRBV7-2 and J usage is TRBJ2-7; 11 nucleotides line up with TRBD1. V shed 2 bases and J 5 bases; nucleotides not matched to a gene: 8. Germline CDR1 is SGHTA and CDR2 is FQGNSA. The CDR3 runs to 16 residues. The CDR3 here is CASSLLGTGGFDEQYF. The CDR3 coding sequence is TGTGCCAGCAGCTTATTAGGGACAGGGGGTTTTGACGAGCAGTACTTC.

The chain links TRBV5-4 to TRBJ2-7, with D perhaps assigned TRBD1 or TRBD2 (6 bases each). The CDR3 totals 14 residues. CDR1 is SGHNT and CDR2 is YYREEE in the germline V gene (reference sequence). Deletions cut 0 bases from V and 3 bases from J, with 10 bases between. CDR3 residues: CASSLAGGSYEQYF. DNA for the CDR3: TGTGCCAGCAGCTTGGCCGGGGGCAGCTACGAGCAGTACTTC.

This clone is a singleton in its sample. V gene TRBV11-2 combines with J gene TRBJ2-1; TRBD2 might be the D (5 bases). The CDR3 covers 13 residues. The ends were cut back, 5 bases at V and 6 bases at J, with 11 bases in the middle. The germline V gene has CDR1 SGHAT and CDR2 FQNNGV. The CDR3 sequence is CASSIPDFNEQFF. The CDR3 nucleotides read TGTGCCAGCAGCATCCCGGACTTCAATGAGCAGTTCTTC.

The chain recombines TRBV4-3 with TRBJ2-7; weak D call: TRBD2 (5 bases). CDR1 is LGHNA, CDR2 YSLEER, per germline. The CDR3 is 15 amino acids. Trimming removed 0 bases at V and 3 bases at J, with 12 bases between. The CDR3 loop is CASSQDRYGVYEQYF. CDR3 DNA sequence: TGCGCCAGCAGCCAAGATCGATACGGGGTCTACGAGCAGTACTTC.

This chain connects TRBV7-8 to TRBJ2-5; 11 nucleotides match TRBD2. The DNA end is more similar to TRBJ2-7, so the J call may be wrong. The length of the CDR3 is 15 residues. Germline V CDR1 and CDR2: SGHVS, FQNEAQ. The CDR3 loop is CASSPGLAGLYEQYF. The CDR3 nucleotides are TGTGCCAGCAGCCCCGGACTAGCGGGCCTCTACGAGCAGTACTTC.

This sequence joins TRBV7-2 and TRBJ1-4; D gene ambiguous. CDR1 and CDR2 from the germline V gene are SGHTA and FQGNSA. The CDR3 consists of 13 residues. V shed 4 bases and J shed 7 bases, with 10 bases lying between them. The DNA of the CDR3 is TGTGCCAGCAGCTCCGGGGAGGGTGAAAAACTGTTTTTT. It yields the protein CASSSGEGEKLFF.

The V call is TRBV7-8, the J call TRBJ1-4, with D unclear. Germline loops: CDR1 SGHVS, CDR2 FQNEAQ. CDR3 length: 13 amino acids. Trimming removed 5 bases at V and 17 bases at J, with 21 bases between. CDR3 in amino acids: CASSPEDLRKPFF. The CDR3 nucleotides read TGTGCCAGCAGCCCCGAAGATCTGAGAAAGCCTTTTTTT.

V usage is TRBV6-5 and J usage is TRBJ1-2; TRBD1 agrees at 7 bases. Germline assignment: CDR1 MNHEY and CDR2 SVGAGI. CDR3 length equals 14 residues. The V and J ends lost 2 bases and 4 bases, in that order; junction bases with no gene match: 4. The CDR3 is CASSYGEGAYGYTF. The CDR3 DNA reads as TGTGCCAGCAGTTACGGCGAGGGGGCCTATGGCTACACCTTC.

This chain links TRBV11-2 with TRBJ1-1, with D perhaps matching TRBD1 (6 bases). From germline, CDR1 is SGHAT and CDR2 FQNNGV. This CDR3 has 13 amino acids. V was cut by 5 bases and J by 1 base, with 8 bases left in between. The CDR3 here is CASSTQGNTEAFF. CDR3 DNA: TGTGCCAGCAGCACACAGGGGAACACTGAAGCTTTCTTT.

J is TRBJ1-2 and V is TRBV2; possibly TRBD1 for D (6 bases). The V end lost 5 bases, the J end lost 1 base, and 11 bases lay between the germline ends. CDR3 length equals 14 residues. Germline-derived CDR1 and CDR2 are SNHLY and FYNNEI. The CDR3 DNA reads as TGTGCCAGCAGTCCACAGGGAATTAACTATGGCTACACCTTC. The encoded protein is CASSPQGINYGYTF. Combining the CDR3 with reference TRBV2 and TRBJ1-2 gives the whole variable domain EPEVTQTPSHQVTQMGQEVILRCVPISNHLYFYWYRQILGQKVEFLVSFYNNEISEKSEIFDDQFSVERPDGSNFTLKIRSTKLEDSAMYFCASSPQGINYGYTFGSGTRLTVV.

V usage is TRBV11-3 and J usage is TRBJ2-1; D perhaps matches TRBD1 (6 bases). Germline V gene sequence: CDR1 SGHNT, CDR2 YENEEA. CDR3 size: 15 residues. V shed 5 bases and J shed 4 bases, with 15 bases lying between them. The CDR3 nucleotides read TGTGCCAGCAGCCCTTATGACAGGCCATACAATGAGCAGTTCTTC. Translating it yields CASSPYDRPYNEQFF.

The chain joins TRBV28 to TRBJ2-7; the D is unclear. Trimming removed 5 bases at V and 7 bases at J, with 12 bases between. CDR1 is MDHEN, CDR2 SYDVKM, per germline. The CDR3 spans 12 residues. CDR3 nucleotide sequence: TGTGCCAGCAGTGTAAGCCTGGGTGAGCAGTACTTC. Its protein product is CASSVSLGEQYF.

The V call is TRBV5-1, the J call TRBJ2-2, with TRBD1 matching 9 bases. With V trimmed by 1 base and J by 5 bases, 6 bases remained unmatched. The germline CDR1 and CDR2 sequences are SGHRS and YFSETQ. The CDR3 covers 16 residues. The CDR3 spells CASSLWDRAGTGELFF. In DNA, the CDR3 is TGCGCCAGCAGCTTGTGGGACAGGGCTGGAACCGGGGAGCTGTTTTTT.

The chain uses TRBV7-3 and TRBJ2-3; possibly TRBD2 for D (6 bases). Germline lookup yields CDR1 SGHTA and CDR2 FQGTGA. This CDR3 has 16 residues. V was shortened by 2 bases and J by 2 bases, with 14 bases between the two germline ends. As DNA, the CDR3 is TGTGCCAGCAGCTTAGGGGACTTCCCAAACACAGATACGCAGTATTTT. It yields the protein CASSLGDFPNTDTQYF.